This T cell receptor beta chain was captured in a study of blood T cells in healthy people across ages. The CDR3 has 17 residues. V was cut by 6 bases and J by 0 bases, with 21 bases left in between. Germline V lookup: CDR1 SGHDN, CDR2 FVKESK. Study-wide results and limits: As age increased, TCR beta diversity per million T cells fell in a roughly linear fashion. Naive T cell percentage and TCR beta diversity correlated strongly. More naive CD4+ cells and higher diversity were found in long-lived than in aged donors.

Primers used in a second PCR of roughly 7 to 12 cycles were a sample-barcoded 5' primer and a J-beta primer mix. A template-switch adaptor containing 12 random nucleotides labeled each cDNA molecule. TCRdb re-derived calls from the 5' RACE reads in MiXCR, one entry per CDR3 protein. Of about 800,000 distinct CDR3 sequences detected, nearly 60% appear once; the ten largest clones hold 22%. Comments on this clonotype: Its antigen is unidentified.

This TCR came from a man between 25 and 39 years old in good health. The chain employs TRBV14 and TRBJ2-7; D is perhaps TRBD2 (5 bases). Material: blood. The DNA for the CDR3 is TGTGCCAGCAGTCCCATGATTCCGGACTCCCACTCCTACGAGCAGTACTTC. It is translated as CASSPMIPDSHSYEQYF.